The 16 T cell receptor beta chains below were found in one sample sequenced in a study of beta chain features in type 1 diabetes. Study-level results: Type 1 diabetes patients had TCRB CDR3s that were shorter (moderately but significantly so) in all four CD4+ subsets.

What these receptors recognize is not known. Sequencing targeted expressed TCRB transcripts, as all isolated RNA had been reverse transcribed. Sequenced by immunoSEQ multiplex PCR; TCRdb stores in-frame clones only, minus some. The sample lists a few hundred thousand clones; roughly 17% were seen once. Source material: naive CD4+ T cells from blood. All receptors come from a man under 40 with type 1 diabetes.

The chain combines TRBV5-1 with TRBJ2-7, with 7 bases matching TRBD1. CDR1 is SGHRS, CDR2 YFSETQ, per germline. Germline trimming cut 2 bases from V and 9 bases from J; bases unmatched to any gene: 5. The CDR3 length is 12 residues. The CDR3 reads CASSLGTAGQYF. In DNA, the CDR3 is TGCGCCAGCAGCTTAGGGACAGCCGGGCAGTACTTC.

A few counts support this clone. The chain joins TRBV29-1 to TRBJ2-3; D not certain. Per the germline V gene, CDR1 is SQVTM and CDR2 is ANQGSEA. The germline V and J ends were trimmed by 0 bases and 4 bases, with 5 bases remaining between them. The CDR3 covers 12 residues. The CDR3 sequence: CSVEDAADTQYF. CDR3 bases: TGCAGCGTTGAAGATGCGGCAGATACGCAGTATTTT.

V is TRBV10-3 and J is TRBJ2-7; D is undetermined. V dropped 3 bases and J dropped 2 bases, with 5 bases sitting between them. The CDR3 length is 12 residues. CDR1 ENHRY and CDR2 SYGVKD come from the germline V gene. CDR3 nucleotides: TGTGCCATCAGTGAACAAGCCTACGAGCAGTACTTC. Encoded protein: CAISEQAYEQYF.

This clone was picked up a small number of times. The chain employs TRBV29-1 and TRBJ1-2; 12 nucleotides align to TRBD1. The J segment lost 10 bases and the V segment lost 7 bases, leaving 4 bases of the junction unmatched. The CDR3 has 11 amino acids. Germline V lookup: CDR1 SQVTM, CDR2 ANQGSEA. The CDR3 DNA sequence: TGCAGCGGTGGGACAGGGGGCGACTACACCTTC. As protein: CSGGTGGDYTF.

The J gene is TRBJ2-7, the V gene TRBV6-6; TRBD2 matches at 9 bases. CDR1 MNHNY and CDR2 SVGAGI come from the germline V gene (reference sequence). The CDR3 spans 15 residues. Trimming at V came to 10 bases and at J to 3 bases, leaving 13 bases not matched to a gene. The CDR3 bases are TGTGCCACGCAAACGGGGCTAGCGGGAATCTACGAGCAGTACTTC. As protein: CATQTGLAGIYEQYF.

This clone showed up just once. The rearrangement links TRBV6-1 to TRBJ2-3; 8 nucleotides agree with TRBD1. V trimming: 3 bases; J trimming: 0 bases; junction bases outside the gene matches: 14. This CDR3 spans 19 amino acids. Per germline, CDR1 MNHNS and CDR2 SASEGT. The DNA for the CDR3 is TGTGCCAGCAGTGATGGCACCAGGGGGCGGCCCCCAAGCACAGATACGCAGTATTTT. Its protein is CASSDGTRGRPPSTDTQYF.

The rearrangement joins TRBV29-1 to TRBJ2-3; D uncertain. Germline V gene lookup returns CDR1 SQVTM and CDR2 ANQGSEA. The CDR3 contains 14 residues. Trimming left V 6 bases short and J 4 bases short, with 17 bases between. Here the CDR3 DNA reads TGCAGCGTGTCGAGTTGGTCTGGCCCAGATACGCAGTATTTT. Its protein product is CSVSSWSGPDTQYF.

The chain links TRBV4-3 to TRBJ2-3; D ambiguous. CDR1 and CDR2 from the germline V gene are LGHNA and YSLEER. The V and J ends lost 3 bases and 3 bases respectively, with 7 bases between them. The CDR3 has 13 residues. The CDR3 region is CASSQGRTDTQYF. CDR3 DNA sequence: TGCGCCAGCAGCCAGGGAAGGACAGATACGCAGTATTTT.

This clone was recorded a few times. The gene calls are TRBV7-2 and TRBJ2-7; 10 bases match TRBD2. Germline V lookup: CDR1 SGHTA, CDR2 FQGNSA. V was clipped by 6 bases and J by 7 bases; unmatched bases: 12. This CDR3 is built from 15 residues. The CDR3 bases are TGTGCCAGCAGTTCCACCGGGACTAGCGCTCCAGAGCAGTACTTC. Its translation: CASSSTGTSAPEQYF.

The chain couples TRBV9 to TRBJ2-2; TRBD1 agrees at 10 bases. V shed 0 bases and J 5 bases; nucleotides not matched to a gene: 4. Germline V CDR1 and CDR2: SGDLS, YYNGEE. This CDR3 is built from 16 residues. The CDR3 DNA reads as TGTGCCAGCAGCGTAGTTCTGGGACAGGGGACCGGGGAGCTGTTTTTT. It codes for CASSVVLGQGTGELFF. The variable domain in full, with the rest retrieved from reference TRBV9 and TRBJ2-2, is DSGVTQTPKHLITATGQRVTLRCSPRSGDLSVYWYQQSLDQGLQFLIQYYNGEERAKGNILERFSAQQFPDLHSELNLSSLELGDSALYFCASSVVLGQGTGELFFGEGSRLTVL.

The chain recombines TRBV15 with TRBJ2-5; 7 bases fit TRBD2. Germline V gene sequence: CDR1 LNHNV, CDR2 YYDKDF (reference sequence). CDR3 length: 15 amino acids. V gave up 0 bases and J gave up 5 bases; unmatched junction bases: 6. The CDR3 spells CATSRDSSGRETQYF. CDR3 DNA sequence: TGTGCCACCAGCAGAGACTCTAGCGGACGGGAGACCCAGTACTTC. The full variable domain, rest sourced from reference TRBV15 and TRBJ2-5, is DAMVIQNPRYQVTQFGKPVTLSCSQTLNHNVMYWYQQKSSQAPKLLFHYYDKDFNNEADTPDNFQSRRPNTSFCFLDIRSPGLGDTAMYLCATSRDSSGRETQYFGPGTRLLVL.

This clone was seen a few times. This sequence joins TRBV5-1 and TRBJ2-3; D is ambiguous. V was cut by 0 bases and J by 4 bases, with 3 bases left in between. The CDR3 runs 12 residues. Germline CDR1 SGHRS, CDR2 YFSETQ. The CDR3 sequence is CASSLAADTQYF. The CDR3 bases are TGCGCCAGCAGCTTGGCCGCAGATACGCAGTATTTT.

This clone was counted between two and nine times. The CDR3 coding sequence is TGTGCCAGCAGTGATAAGAACGCAGCTAACTATGGCTACACCTTC. Translation gives CASSDKNAANYGYTF. The genes are TRBV25-1 and TRBJ1-2; the D is unclear. V was clipped by 3 bases and J by 0 bases, with 11 bases between them. This CDR3 is built from 15 residues. The germline CDR1 and CDR2 sequences are MGHDK and SYGVNS.

The chain links TRBV7-9 to TRBJ1-2; 9 nucleotides match TRBD1. Per germline, CDR1 SEHNR and CDR2 FQNEAQ (reference sequence). The V and J ends lost 5 bases and 6 bases, in that order; junction bases with no gene match: 10. CDR3 length: 15 amino acids. In DNA form, the CDR3 reads TGTGCCAGCAGCACTGGACAGGGGACGATTCATGGCTACACCTTC. Its protein is CASSTGQGTIHGYTF.

This clone appeared a few times. The V gene is TRBV5-4, the J gene TRBJ2-7, with TRBD2 matching 9 bases. V dropped 0 bases and J dropped 5; count of bases not matched to a gene: 6. CDR1 is SGHNT and CDR2 is YYREEE in the germline V gene (reference sequence). CDR3 length equals 15 residues. The CDR3 loop reads CASSLAQRGVHEQYF. CDR3 nucleotide sequence: TGTGCCAGCAGCTTGGCCCAGCGGGGGGTCCACGAGCAGTACTTC.

A few counts support this clone. The chain couples TRBV9 to TRBJ2-5; D gene unclear. This CDR3 spans 11 amino acids. CDR1 is SGDLS and CDR2 is YYNGEE in the germline V gene. Trimming took 4 bases from V and 0 from J, leaving 1 base between them. As DNA, the CDR3 is TGTGCCAGCAGCAACCAAGAGACCCAGTACTTC. Protein sequence: CASSNQETQYF.